This T cell receptor beta chain is from a study of identical twins. A universal primer site arose from template switching, and cDNA bore unique molecular identifiers. From the 5' RACE reads, TCRdb called clonotypes with MiXCR, one entry per CDR3 protein. The data hold fewer than 250,000 distinct CDR3 sequences, with roughly 7.5% observed a single time. This clonotype was counted many times. Antigen specificity is unknown. Study-wide results and limits: Zero-insertion analyses might be partly confounded by invariant T cells like MAIT and iNKT.

These data were also filed under a second study, of yellow fever vaccine responses in identical twins.

Sequences were obtained from memory (CD45RO+) T cells sorted from blood. The sequence came from a woman in her late teens or twenties in good health.

The CDR3 reads CASSSEGAGTYEQYF. CDR3 coding DNA: TGTGCCAGCAGCTCCGAGGGAGCGGGAACCTACGAGCAGTACTTC. The chain combines TRBV7-9 with TRBJ2-7, with 7 positions matching TRBD2. Looked up from germline, CDR1 is SEHNR and CDR2 is FQNEAQ (reference sequence). Trimming cost V 4 bases and J 2 bases; bases outside gene matches: 8. This CDR3 has 15 amino acids.